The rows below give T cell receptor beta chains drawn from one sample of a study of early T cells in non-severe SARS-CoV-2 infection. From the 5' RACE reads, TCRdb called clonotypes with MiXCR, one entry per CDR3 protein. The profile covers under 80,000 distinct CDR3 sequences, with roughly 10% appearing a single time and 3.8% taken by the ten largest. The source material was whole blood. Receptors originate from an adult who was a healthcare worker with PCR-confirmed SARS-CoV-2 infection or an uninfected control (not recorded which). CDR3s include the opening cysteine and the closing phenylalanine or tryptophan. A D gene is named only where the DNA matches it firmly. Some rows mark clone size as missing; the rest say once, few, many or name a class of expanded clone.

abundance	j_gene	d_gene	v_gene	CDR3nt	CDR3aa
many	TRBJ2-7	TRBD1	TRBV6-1	TGTGCCACCTATCACCGGGACAGGGGTACCGAGCAGTACTTC	CATYHRDRGTEQYF
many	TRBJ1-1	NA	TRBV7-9	TGTGCCAGCAGCTTAGAGGCCCTGAACACTGAAGCTTTCTTT	CASSLEALNTEAFF
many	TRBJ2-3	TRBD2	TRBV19	TGTGCCAGTAAACGGAATAGCGGGGAAGGAGATACGCAGTATTTT	CASKRNSGEGDTQYF
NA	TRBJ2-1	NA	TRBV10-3	TGTGCCAGCGGACAGTACAATGAGCAGTTCTTC	CASGQYNEQFF
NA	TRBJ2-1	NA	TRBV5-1	TGCGCCAGCAGTCGGGACCAAAACAATGAGCAGTTCTTC	CASSRDQNNEQFF
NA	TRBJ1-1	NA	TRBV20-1	TGCAGTGCTAGAGAGTTTCGGGGGGCCTCAGCTGAAGCTTTCTTT	CSAREFRGASAEAFF
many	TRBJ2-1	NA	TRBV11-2	TGTGCCAGCACCTCTTCCGGGATTACCTACAATGAGCAGTTCTTC	CASTSSGITYNEQFF
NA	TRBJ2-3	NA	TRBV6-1	TGTGCCAGCAGTGCTGAGGGCACGGCAGATACGCAGTATTTT	CASSAEGTADTQYF
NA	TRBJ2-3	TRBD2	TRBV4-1	TGCGCCAGCAGCCTTCTAGCGGGAGAGGCAGATACGCAGTATTTT	CASSLLAGEADTQYF
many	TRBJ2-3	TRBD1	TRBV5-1	TGCGCCAGCAGCCCGACAGGGTTCCTTGCAGATACGCAGTATTTT	CASSPTGFLADTQYF
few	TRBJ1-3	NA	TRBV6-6	TGTGCCAGCAGCCTGGGACGGATCTCTGGAAACACCATATATTTT	CASSLGRISGNTIYF
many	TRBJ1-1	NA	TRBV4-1	TGCGCCAGCAGCCAAACAGGGAAGTACTCTGAAGCTTTCTTT	CASSQTGKYSEAFF
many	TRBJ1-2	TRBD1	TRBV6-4	TGTGCCAGCAGACGTCCCGGGGACAGGGGCCATGGCTACACCTTC	CASRRPGDRGHGYTF
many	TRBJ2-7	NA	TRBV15	TGTGCCACCAGGAATACCGACGGTCTGAGGCCCTACGAGCAGTACTTC	CATRNTDGLRPYEQYF
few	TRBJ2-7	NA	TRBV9	TGTGCCAGCAGCGTAGGGACATTCTACGAGCAGTACTTC	CASSVGTFYEQYF
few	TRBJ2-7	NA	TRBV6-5	TGTGCCAGCAGTTTCGTTGGGGCCGAGCAGTACTTC	CASSFVGAEQYF
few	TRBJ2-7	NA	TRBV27	TGTGCCAGCAGTCTGGCGGCAACCTACGAGCAGTACTTC	CASSLAATYEQYF
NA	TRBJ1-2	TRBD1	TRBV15	TGTGCCACCAGCAAAAGGACAGGGGGCGGTTTCAGTGGCTACACCTTC	CATSKRTGGGFSGYTF